This record covers a single T cell receptor beta chain. How the authors handled the data: Amplification with reference gene primers provided the estimates of nucleated cell counts. Using immunoSEQ multiplex PCR, the repertoire was profiled, and TCRdb retains in-frame clones only, with some absent. That table is the source of V, J and clone size, and D and trimming were worked out from the DNA. The sample has 200,000 to 300,000 clones, nearly 90% seen once; the top ten hold approximately 0.8%. This record belongs to a study of blood T cell repertoires in COVID-19. In the study overall: Specimens from acute and convalescent COVID-19 originated in the United States, Italy and Spain. Sample material is recorded as cDNA or gDNA derived from T cells, B-cell-depleted T cells, or PBMCs.

V shed 2 bases and J shed 0 bases, with 8 bases lying between them. The CDR3 consists of 15 residues. Germline lookup yields CDR1 SNHLY and CDR2 FYNNEI. Material: peripheral blood. This TCR was recovered from a young woman with acute or convalescent COVID-19. The chain has TRBV2 and TRBJ2-1; D possibly corresponds to TRBD2 (6 bases). The CDR3 sequence is CASSEPGSSYNEQFF. Written as DNA, the CDR3 is TGTGCCAGCAGTGAACCCGGGAGCTCCTACAATGAGCAGTTCTTC.